This T cell receptor beta chain was profiled in a study of T cell changes during pregnancy in multiple sclerosis. CDR3 size: 15 residues. Trimming at V came to 4 bases and at J to 4 bases, leaving 8 bases not matched to a gene. Looked up from germline, CDR1 is SGDLS and CDR2 is YYNGEE. Assay: immunoSEQ multiplex PCR; the TCRdb copy retains only in-frame clones and omits some. The sample consists of about 93,000 clones, approximately 89% of them appearing once. Sequenced material: peripheral blood, taken before pregnancy. The V gene is TRBV9, the J gene TRBJ2-5, with TRBD2 identical over 9 bases. This sequence was found in a female donor with multiple sclerosis, enrolled in a pregnancy study. The CDR3, as DNA: TGTGCCAGCAGCCCTGGACTAGCGAGCGTAGAGACCCAGTACTTC. Encoded protein: CASSPGLASVETQYF.